Listed below are T cell receptor beta chains from one sample, sequenced in a study of blood T cell repertoires in COVID-19. Profiling relied on immunoSEQ multiplex PCR, and the TCRdb table lists in-frame clones only, not all of them. The repertoire holds about 76,000 clones, with 90% as singletons. The sample comprised peripheral blood. The receptors were gathered from a woman aged 45-65 years in a cohort sampled during active COVID-19. Each CDR3 is given with its conserved first and last residue. The D gene is left open where the match is weak. Not every row has a clone size; where given, it reads once, few, many or a size class.

DNA: TGTGCCACCAAACGGGTCCTCGACGAAGAGACCCAGTACTTC
CDR3: CATKRVLDEETQYF
J: TRBJ2-5
V: TRBV15
D: .
size: .

DNA: TGTGCCAGCTCACCCTCTGGGCGGGCCTACAATGAGCAGTTCTTC
CDR3: CASSPSGRAYNEQFF
J: TRBJ2-1
V: TRBV18
D: .
size: .

DNA: TGTGCCAGCAGCTTAGGGACAGAAGCAGCCGGCCGTGACGGTGGCTACACCTTC
CDR3: CASSLGTEAAGRDGGYTF
J: TRBJ1-2
V: TRBV11-2
D: .
size: once

DNA: TGTGCCAGCAGCAAAGGACCGCAGGGGAGATATTCACCCCTCCACTTT
CDR3: CASSKGPQGRYSPLHF
J: TRBJ1-6
V: TRBV21-1
D: .
size: .

DNA: TGTGCCACAATGACAGGGGGAGCCAGTGATACGCAGTATTTT
CDR3: CATMTGGASDTQYF
J: TRBJ2-3
V: TRBV24-1
D: TRBD1
size: .

DNA: TGTGCCAGCAGCCCCCCGACTAGCGGGAGCTACGAGCAGTACTTC
CDR3: CASSPPTSGSYEQYF
J: TRBJ2-7
V: TRBV5-4
D: TRBD2
size: .

DNA: TGTGCCAGCAGACCGCCCGCAGCCAGGGGTTACACTGAAGCTTTCTTT
CDR3: CASRPPAARGYTEAFF
J: TRBJ1-1
V: TRBV7-9
D: .
size: .

DNA: TGCGCCAGCAGCCAAGATGGGGGACTGTCTAGCACAGATACGCAGTATTTT
CDR3: CASSQDGGLSSTDTQYF
J: TRBJ2-3
V: TRBV4-1
D: .
size: .

DNA: TGTGCCAGCAGCCAGGGACTAGCGGGAGCCAATACGCAGTATTTT
CDR3: CASSQGLAGANTQYF
J: TRBJ2-3
V: TRBV3-1/TRBV3-2
D: TRBD2
size: few

DNA: TGTGCCAGCAGCCAGGACAGGGTGGCAGATACGCAGTATTTT
CDR3: CASSQDRVADTQYF
J: TRBJ2-3
V: TRBV13
D: TRBD1
size: .

DNA: TGTGCCAGCAGTGAACCACGCGGGAGTAAGGAGACCCAGTACTTC
CDR3: CASSEPRGSKETQYF
J: TRBJ2-5
V: TRBV2
D: TRBD2
size: .

DNA: TGTGCCAGCAGCGCTCCGGGACTTGAGACCCAGTACTTC
CDR3: CASSAPGLETQYF
J: TRBJ2-5
V: TRBV6-5
D: .
size: .

DNA: TGTGCCAGCAGCCATCTGTCAGCTAACTATGGCTACACCTTC
CDR3: CASSHLSANYGYTF
J: TRBJ1-2
V: TRBV3-1/TRBV3-2
D: .
size: .

DNA: TGTGCCTGGAGTGTGTGGGAGGGCCCAGGGACCCAGTACTTC
CDR3: CAWSVWEGPGTQYF
J: TRBJ2-5
V: TRBV30
D: TRBD2
size: .

DNA: TGTGCCAGCAGTTCCTACACAGATACGCAGTATTTT
CDR3: CASSSYTDTQYF
J: TRBJ2-3
V: TRBV7-2
D: .
size: .

DNA: TGTGCCAGCAGTTACTCAGGAGGGAGCTACGAGCAGTACTTC
CDR3: CASSYSGGSYEQYF
J: TRBJ2-7
V: TRBV6-5
D: .
size: .

DNA: TGCGCCAGCAGCCGGGGGGACCTTACCTACAATGAGCAGTTCTTC
CDR3: CASSRGDLTYNEQFF
J: TRBJ2-1
V: TRBV4-1
D: .
size: .

DNA: TGTGCCACCAGTCGGGCGGGAGGGCGAGAGTTCTTC
CDR3: CATSRAGGREFF
J: TRBJ2-1
V: TRBV24-1
D: TRBD2
size: .

DNA: TGTGCCAGCAGCCCCCGGGACTCTTCGTACGAGCAGTACTTC
CDR3: CASSPRDSSYEQYF
J: TRBJ2-7
V: TRBV7-9
D: .
size: .

DNA: TGTGCCAGCAGTTTGGGGCAGGGGGCTAAAAATGGCTACACCTTC
CDR3: CASSLGQGAKNGYTF
J: TRBJ1-2
V: TRBV28
D: TRBD1
size: once

DNA: TGTGCCAGCAGCTTGGACAGGGTTGAGGAAGCTTTCTTT
CDR3: CASSLDRVEEAFF
J: TRBJ1-1
V: TRBV5-4
D: .
size: once

DNA: TGTGCCAGTAGTAGGGCGGGGACCAGAGAGGGTGAGCAGTTCTTC
CDR3: CASSRAGTREGEQFF
J: TRBJ2-1
V: TRBV19
D: .
size: few

DNA: TGTGCCAGCAGCGCGTCCGGGACAGGGGCCTCCTACGAGCAGTACTTC
CDR3: CASSASGTGASYEQYF
J: TRBJ2-7
V: TRBV7-3
D: TRBD1
size: .